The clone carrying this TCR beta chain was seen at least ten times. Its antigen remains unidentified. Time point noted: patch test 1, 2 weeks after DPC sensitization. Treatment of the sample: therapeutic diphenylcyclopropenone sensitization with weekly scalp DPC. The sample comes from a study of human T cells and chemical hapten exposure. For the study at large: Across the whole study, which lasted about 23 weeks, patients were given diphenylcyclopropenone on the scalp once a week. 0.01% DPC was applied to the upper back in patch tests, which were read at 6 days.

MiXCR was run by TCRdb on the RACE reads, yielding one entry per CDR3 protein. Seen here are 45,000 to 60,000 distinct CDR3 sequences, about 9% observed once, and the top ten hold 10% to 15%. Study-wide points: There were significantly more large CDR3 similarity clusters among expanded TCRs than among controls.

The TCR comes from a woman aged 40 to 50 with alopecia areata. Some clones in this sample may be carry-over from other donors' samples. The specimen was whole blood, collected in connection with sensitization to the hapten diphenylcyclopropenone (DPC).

The CDR3 is CASSARGREQYF. The CDR3 nucleotides read TGTGCCAGCTCAGCCAGGGGGCGCGAGCAGTACTTC. The chain couples TRBV7-2 to TRBJ2-7; 8 bases line up with TRBD1. V lost 8 bases, J lost 6 bases, and 6 bases stayed unmatched. The CDR3 totals 12 residues. Germline V gene sequence: CDR1 SGHTA, CDR2 FQGNSA.